Each of the 5 T cell receptor beta chains below was sequenced from the same sample in a study of OX40 agonist ivuxolimab in advanced cancers. Some clones are missing from TCRdb's copy, which holds only in-frame ones; the method was immunoSEQ multiplex PCR. Here the sample spans fewer than 80,000 clones, roughly nine tenths being singletons. The sample here was CD4+ or CD8+ T cells sorted from blood, taken in a trial of the OX40 agonist ivuxolimab. These TCRs come from an adult with an advanced solid tumor such as melanoma, head and neck, liver or kidney cancer.

The rearrangement joins TRBV6-6 to TRBJ1-1, with D hard to call. The V gene lost 8 bases and the J gene lost 1 base, with 14 bases spanning the gap. The CDR3 extends over 14 amino acids. Germline CDR1 and CDR2: MNHNY and SVGAGI (reference sequence). The CDR3 sequence is CASQGPDGNTEAFF. In nucleotides, the CDR3 is TGTGCCAGCCAAGGACCTGATGGGAACACTGAAGCTTTCTTT.

The rearrangement uses TRBV7-8 and TRBJ2-6; no reliable D call. Trimming took off 2 bases at V and 4 bases at J, with 9 bases between the two ends. The CDR3 sequence is 15 residues long. Germline values: CDR1 SGHVS, CDR2 FQNEAQ. CDR3 nucleotide sequence: TGTGCCAGCAGCTTAAAAATCCCCGGGGCCAACGTCCTGACTTTC. Its protein product is CASSLKIPGANVLTF.

This rearrangement joins TRBV29-1 to TRBJ2-7, with D unresolved. V was shortened by 3 bases and J by 7 bases, with 10 bases between the two germline ends. Germline V CDR1 and CDR2: SQVTM, ANQGSEA. The CDR3 length is 11 residues. The CDR3 DNA reads as TGCAGCGTTGAGCTCCCTGAGGAGCAGTACTTC. The encoded protein is CSVELPEEQYF.

V usage is TRBV10-1 and J usage is TRBJ2-1; tentative D call: TRBD2 (5 bases). Per the germline V gene, CDR1 is WNHNN and CDR2 is SYGVQD (reference sequence). The V and J ends lost 4 bases and 2 bases respectively, with 9 bases between them. CDR3 length: 14 residues. Here the CDR3 reads CASSAWEPYNEQFF. The CDR3 bases are TGCGCCAGCAGTGCATGGGAGCCCTACAATGAGCAGTTCTTC.

The J gene is TRBJ2-7, the V gene TRBV28; either TRBD1 or TRBD2 may fit D (5 bases each). The V end was cut by 7 bases, the J end by 3 bases, with 19 bases between. Germline V gene lookup returns CDR1 MDHEN and CDR2 SYDVKM. This CDR3 contains 15 residues. CDR3 residues: CASISPRDRYYEQYF. The CDR3, as DNA: TGTGCCAGCATCAGCCCACGGGACCGGTACTACGAGCAGTACTTC. The full variable domain, its missing parts supplied by reference TRBV28 and TRBJ2-7, is DVKVTQSSRYLVKRTGEKVFLECVQDMDHENMFWYRQDPGLGLRLIYFSYDVKMKEKGDIPEGYSVSREKKERFSLILESASTNQTSMYLCASISPRDRYYEQYFGPGTRLTVT.